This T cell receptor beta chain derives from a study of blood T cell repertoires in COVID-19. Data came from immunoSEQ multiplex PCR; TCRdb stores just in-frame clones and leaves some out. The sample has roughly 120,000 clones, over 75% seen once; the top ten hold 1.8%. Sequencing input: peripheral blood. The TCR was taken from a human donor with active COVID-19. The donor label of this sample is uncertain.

CDR3 sequence: CASKEDRGAEQPQHF. The CDR3 DNA reads TGTGCCAGCAAAGAGGACAGGGGAGCTGAGCAGCCCCAGCATTTT. The chain uses TRBV6-5 and TRBJ1-5; 9 bases are a match to TRBD1. The V and J ends lost 7 bases and 7 bases, in that order; junction bases with no gene match: 11. Germline V lookup: CDR1 MNHEY, CDR2 SVGAGI. CDR3 size: 15 residues.